This entry features one TCR beta chain sequence. No antigen is known for it. PCR used 60 Vbeta primers and 13 Jbeta primers. The repertoire was sequenced with immunoSEQ multiplex PCR; TCRdb's copy has only in-frame clones and lacks some. The sample carries 150,000 to 200,000 clones, about three quarters recorded once. The data were taken from a study of cytomegalovirus exposure and HLA in healthy donors. This CDR3 is 14 amino acids long. Germline V gives CDR1 MNHNY, CDR2 SVGAGI (reference sequence). Trimming took 6 bases from V and 4 from J; bases not matched to a gene: 7. The study's findings and limits: Later analysis demonstrated an association between a missense DCLRE1C variant and TCR beta V- and J-gene trimming.

Source material: PBMCs. The TCR sequence derives from a woman aged 40 to 50 in good health and CMV-seropositive. The rearrangement joins TRBV6-6 to TRBJ2-7; TRBD1 matches 9 bases. CDR3 sequence: CASSTGTGWYEQYF. In nucleotides, the CDR3 is TGTGCCAGCAGCACCGGGACAGGGTGGTACGAGCAGTACTTC.